This entry lists 14 T cell receptor beta chains sequenced from one sample in a study of blood T cell repertoires in COVID-19. Data came from immunoSEQ multiplex PCR; TCRdb stores just in-frame clones and leaves some out. The table has 180,000 or so clones, about 85% seen once. The specimen was peripheral blood. The receptor source for this set is a woman aged 25 to 39 with active or convalescent COVID-19.

The chain links TRBV6-5 to TRBJ1-4; perhaps TRBD1 as D (5 bases). The length of the CDR3 is 15 residues. V lost 2 bases to trimming and J lost 7 bases, with 14 bases between them. CDR1 is MNHEY and CDR2 is SVGAGI in the germline V gene. The CDR3 DNA is TGTGCCAGCAGTTACGGGGGGAGGATTAGTGAAAAACTGTTTTTT. It encodes CASSYGGRISEKLFF.

The chain couples TRBV6-5 to TRBJ2-2; D might be TRBD1 (6 bases). This CDR3 comprises 14 residues. Trimming stripped 10 bases from V and 5 bases from J, with 17 bases between. CDR1 MNHEY and CDR2 SVGAGI come from the germline V gene. The CDR3 spells CAIRQVPNTGELFF. For the CDR3, the DNA is TGTGCCATCCGACAGGTACCTAATACCGGGGAGCTGTTTTTT.

The chain employs TRBV19 and TRBJ2-7, with TRBD1 identical over 10 bases. V lost 7 bases to trimming and J lost 6 bases; unmatched junction nucleotides: 9. The CDR3 sequence is 14 residues long. Germline lookup yields CDR1 LNHDA and CDR2 SQIVND (reference sequence). The CDR3 region is CASNPGTGESEQYF. Written as DNA, the CDR3 is TGTGCCAGTAACCCCGGGACAGGGGAGAGCGAGCAGTACTTC.

The V gene is TRBV13, the J gene TRBJ2-7; weak D call: TRBD2 (6 bases). Germline values: CDR1 PRHDT, CDR2 FYEKMQ (reference sequence). Trimming cost V 2 bases and J 0 bases, with 14 bases left between them. The CDR3 extends over 16 amino acids. This CDR3 reads CASSLTGSGASYEQYF. In DNA, the CDR3 is TGTGCCAGCAGCTTAACCGGGAGCGGAGCCTCCTACGAGCAGTACTTC.

The chain uses TRBV9 and TRBJ2-1, with D possibly matching TRBD2 (5 bases). Per germline, CDR1 SGDLS and CDR2 YYNGEE. CDR3 size: 11 residues. V shed 7 bases and J shed 12 bases, with 14 bases lying between them. CDR3 in DNA: TGTGCCAGCTCGAGGACTTTGCGGCAGTTCTTC. Translating gives CASSRTLRQFF.

The V and J genes are TRBV11-2 and TRBJ2-1, with TRBD2 matching over 7 bases. Unmatched junction bases numbered 4, after V lost 5 bases and J lost 0 bases. The CDR3 has 15 amino acids. CDR1 is SGHAT, CDR2 FQNNGV, per germline. The CDR3 DNA is TGTGCCAGCAGCAAACTAGCGCACTCCTACAATGAGCAGTTCTTC. Protein sequence: CASSKLAHSYNEQFF.

The chain carries TRBV18 and TRBJ2-7; TRBD1 matches at 10 bases. CDR1 and CDR2 (germline): KGHSH, LQKENI. The CDR3 is 17 amino acids. V shed 3 bases and J 0 bases; nucleotides not matched to a gene: 8. In nucleotides, the CDR3 is TGTGCCAGCTCACCGCGTTCCGGGACAGGGGACTCCTACGAGCAGTACTTC. Residues: CASSPRSGTGDSYEQYF. Filled out from reference TRBV18 and TRBJ2-7, the complete variable domain reads NAGVMQNPRHLVRRRGQEARLRCSPMKGHSHVYWYRQLPEEGLKFMVYLQKENIIDESGMPKERFSAEFPKEGPSILRIQQVVRGDSAAYFCASSPRSGTGDSYEQYFGPGTRLTVT.

The chain carries TRBV6-5 and TRBJ2-1; 11 bases line up with TRBD2. This CDR3 has 14 amino acids. The germline V gene encodes CDR1 MNHEY and CDR2 SVGAGI. The V segment lost 7 bases and the J segment 4 bases; nucleotides outside the gene matches: 3. CDR3 coding DNA: TGTGCCAGCATCGGGACTAGCGGATACAATGAGCAGTTCTTC. Protein sequence: CASIGTSGYNEQFF.

J is TRBJ2-2 and V is TRBV7-6; no definite D call. V shed 8 bases and J shed 4 bases, with 17 bases lying between them. Per the germline V gene, CDR1 is SGHVS and CDR2 is FNYEAQ. This CDR3 is built from 15 residues. CDR3 sequence (DNA): TGTGCCAGCGCACCTAATAACCCGGTCACCGGGGAGCTGTTTTTT. It specifies CASAPNNPVTGELFF.

The rearrangement links TRBV6-5 to TRBJ2-7, with TRBD1 matching over 10 bases. Germline trimming cut 0 bases from V and 3 bases from J; bases unmatched to any gene: 2. Germline assignment: CDR1 MNHEY and CDR2 SVGAGI. The CDR3 is 15 amino acids. CDR3 residues: CASSYSRTGGYEQYF. The CDR3 nucleotides read TGTGCCAGCAGTTACTCCCGGACAGGGGGCTACGAGCAGTACTTC.

The gene calls are TRBV12-5 and TRBJ2-5; 9 bases line up with TRBD2. The germline V gene encodes CDR1 LGHNT and CDR2 FRNRAP. The CDR3 covers 17 residues. V lost 6 bases and J lost 2; bases outside the gene matches: 13. CDR3 DNA sequence: TGTGCTAGTGGCGAGGGCCTGGCGGGGGGGCCTCAAGAGACCCAGTACTTC. It specifies CASGEGLAGGPQETQYF.

The V call is TRBV5-1, the J call TRBJ1-1; D may be TRBD1 (5 bases). This CDR3 comprises 14 residues. Trimming took off 1 base at V and 1 base at J, with 8 bases between the two ends. The germline V gene encodes CDR1 SGHRS and CDR2 YFSETQ. The CDR3 reads CASSLLGPNTEAFF. For the CDR3, the DNA is TGCGCCAGCAGCTTGCTGGGGCCGAACACTGAAGCTTTCTTT. The complete variable domain, with remaining parts taken from reference TRBV5-1 and TRBJ1-1, reads KAGVTQTPRYLIKTRGQQVTLSCSPISGHRSVSWYQQTPGQGLQFLFEYFSETQRNKGNFPGRFSGRQFSNSRSEMNVSTLELGDSALYLCASSLLGPNTEAFFGQGTRLTVV.

This chain uses TRBV27 with TRBJ2-7; D not resolved. From germline, CDR1 is MNHEY and CDR2 SMNVEV (reference sequence). The CDR3 spans 13 residues. V was shortened by 2 bases and J by 6 bases, with 11 bases between the two germline ends. The CDR3 is CASSLGRNLEQYF. CDR3 in DNA: TGTGCCAGCAGTTTAGGCAGGAACCTCGAGCAGTACTTC.

V usage is TRBV14 and J usage is TRBJ1-1; D may be TRBD1 (5 bases). V was pared by 5 bases and J by 1 base, with 8 bases between. The CDR3 runs 13 residues. Germline V gene sequence: CDR1 SGHDN, CDR2 FVKESK. The CDR3: CASSVQANTEAFF. CDR3 coding DNA: TGTGCCAGCAGCGTACAGGCGAACACTGAAGCTTTCTTT.